Listed below are T cell receptor beta chains from one sample, sequenced in a study of tumour-infiltrating T cells in Burkitt lymphoma. Clones were read by immunoSEQ multiplex PCR, and TCRdb kept only the in-frame ones, dropping some. The sample lists nearly 5,500 clones, more than 7.5% seen once, with 2.2% in the top ten. Sequencing used tumor tissue. The receptors derive from a human donor with diffuse large B-cell lymphoma. Each CDR3 is given with its conserved first and last residue. Fields, in order: D gene, J gene, clone size, V gene, CDR3 protein, CDR3 DNA. The D gene is left open where the match is weak. Clone size is shown for a subset of rows, as once, few, many or a class of expanded clone.

NA TRBJ1-1 NA TRBV5-4 CASSLAVNTEAFF TGTGCCAGCAGCTTGGCAGTGAACACTGAAGCTTTCTTT
NA TRBJ1-1 NA TRBV10-2 CASSESAGRSEAFF TGCGCCAGCAGTGAGTCGGCAGGGCGATCGGAAGCTTTCTTT
TRBD2 TRBJ2-1 NA TRBV11-3 CASSLTGLAGHNEQFF TGTGCCAGCAGCTTAACCGGACTAGCGGGACACAATGAGCAGTTCTTC
TRBD2 TRBJ2-5 few TRBV9 CASSGSSGRYQETQYF TGTGCCAGCAGCGGATCTAGCGGGCGGTACCAAGAGACCCAGTACTTC
NA TRBJ1-1 few TRBV6-5 CASSLLRNTEAFF TGTGCCAGCTCATTGTTGAGGAACACTGAAGCTTTCTTT
NA TRBJ1-3 medium-sized TRBV7-9 CASSLAAWLAGNTIYF TGTGCCAGCAGCTTAGCTGCTTGGCTTGCTGGAAACACCATATATTTT
NA TRBJ1-4 few TRBV7-9 CASSWQGLSNEKLFF TGTGCCAGCAGCTGGCAGGGTTTATCTAATGAAAAACTGTTTTTT
TRBD1 TRBJ2-5 few TRBV5-5 CASSTQGFETQYF TGTGCCAGCAGCACACAGGGGTTTGAGACCCAGTACTTC
NA TRBJ1-1 NA TRBV5-5 CASSLRSPGDQNTEAFF TGTGCCAGCAGCTTGCGAAGCCCGGGAGATCAGAACACTGAAGCTTTCTTT
TRBD1 TRBJ1-3 NA TRBV5-1 CASSPLTSGGGNTIYF TGCGCCAGCAGCCCCTTAACTTCAGGGGGTGGAAACACCATATATTTT
TRBD1 TRBJ1-1 NA TRBV18 CASSPPAGGFNTEAFF TGTGCCAGCTCACCCCCCGCAGGGGGCTTTAACACTGAAGCTTTCTTT
TRBD1 TRBJ2-1 few TRBV7-9 CASRSGTAYNEQFF TGTGCCAGCAGATCCGGGACAGCTTACAATGAGCAGTTCTTC
NA TRBJ1-1 NA TRBV29-1 CSAYRVRNTEAFF TGCAGCGCCTACAGGGTCCGGAACACTGAAGCTTTCTTT
TRBD2 TRBJ2-2 few TRBV13 CASSLGPAGGLNTGELFF TGTGCCAGCAGCTTAGGCCCCGCGGGGGGCCTCAACACCGGGGAGCTGTTTTTT
NA TRBJ1-2 NA TRBV9 CASSVVRGYGYTF TGTGCCAGCAGCGTAGTCCGGGGCTATGGCTACACCTTC
NA TRBJ1-2 few TRBV7-8 CASSLLTGNYGYTF TGTGCCAGCAGCTTACTGACAGGAAACTATGGCTACACCTTC
NA TRBJ2-7 few TRBV2 CASSEATAEQYF TGTGCCAGCAGTGAAGCTACAGCCGAGCAGTACTTC
NA TRBJ2-3 few TRBV20-1 CSAQTYGKGYF TGCAGTGCACAAACCTACGGGAAGGGGTATTTT
NA TRBJ1-2 NA TRBV14 CASSPSGSLYGYTF TGTGCCAGCAGCCCAAGTGGCAGCCTCTATGGCTACACCTTC
NA TRBJ1-2 NA TRBV18 CASSPPGGIYGYTF TGTGCCAGCTCACCACCGGGGGGTATCTATGGCTACACCTTC
NA TRBJ2-7 NA TRBV6-1 CASSGHPRPYEQYF TGTGCCAGCAGTGGACATCCTAGGCCTTACGAGCAGTACTTC
NA TRBJ1-1 few TRBV18 CASSPTGGSAFF TGTGCCAGCTCGCCCACGGGAGGATCAGCTTTCTTT
NA TRBJ2-5 few TRBV6-5 CATQKLGGQETQYF TGTGCCACCCAGAAACTAGGGGGGCAAGAGACCCAGTACTTC
NA TRBJ1-2 NA TRBV9 CASSVEGAGDYGYTF TGTGCCAGCAGCGTAGAAGGGGCAGGGGACTATGGCTACACCTTC
NA TRBJ1-2 NA TRBV29-1 CSVNHGGEYGYTF TGCAGCGTAAACCACGGGGGGGAGTATGGCTACACCTTC
NA TRBJ1-5 NA TRBV5-8 CASSFINSNQPQHF TGTGCCAGCAGCTTTATCAATAGCAATCAGCCCCAGCATTTT
NA TRBJ1-3 few TRBV9 CASSVEGSGNTIYF TGTGCCAGCAGCGTAGAGGGCTCTGGAAACACCATATATTTT
NA TRBJ1-2 NA TRBV7-2 CASSLGPENYGYTF TGTGCCAGCAGCTTAGGACCAGAAAACTATGGCTACACCTTC
NA TRBJ2-7 few TRBV2 CASNGGYEQYF TGTGCCAGCAATGGAGGCTACGAGCAGTACTTC
NA TRBJ2-5 NA TRBV27 CASSLSSLKETQYF TGTGCCAGCAGTTTATCCAGTCTGAAAGAGACCCAGTACTTC
TRBD1 TRBJ2-5 NA TRBV5-4 CASSWTGGQETQYF TGTGCCAGCAGCTGGACAGGGGGCCAAGAGACCCAGTACTTC
TRBD1 TRBJ2-7 few TRBV7-9 CASSFQGDPREQYF TGTGCCAGCAGCTTTCAGGGGGACCCTCGCGAGCAGTACTTC
NA TRBJ1-2 NA TRBV6-5 CASSYAPDLYGYTF TGTGCCAGCAGTTACGCACCAGACCTCTATGGCTACACCTTC
NA TRBJ2-1 NA TRBV18 CASSPGLQGYNEQFF TGTGCCAGCTCACCGGGGCTGCAGGGCTACAATGAGCAGTTCTTC
NA TRBJ2-1 few TRBV27 CASSSSTSYYSYNEQFF TGTGCCAGCAGTTCATCTACTAGCTATTACTCCTACAATGAGCAGTTCTTC
NA TRBJ1-1 few TRBV6-5 CASSYAHGVSTEAFF TGTGCCAGCAGTTACGCCCACGGAGTGAGCACTGAAGCTTTCTTT
NA TRBJ1-5 few TRBV2 CASSVGAALRNQPQHF TGTGCCAGCAGTGTTGGGGCAGCTCTAAGGAATCAGCCCCAGCATTTT
NA TRBJ1-2 NA TRBV6-5 CASRPPGLNNYGYTF TGTGCCAGCAGGCCCCCGGGACTTAACAACTATGGCTACACCTTC
TRBD2 TRBJ2-7 few TRBV4-1 CASSLREGYNEQYF TGCGCCAGCAGCCTGAGGGAGGGCTACAACGAGCAGTACTTC
NA TRBJ2-2 NA TRBV19 CASSMWRGAGTGELFF TGTGCCAGTAGTATGTGGAGGGGTGCGGGCACCGGGGAGCTGTTTTTT
NA TRBJ2-2 few TRBV29-1 CSVEAENTGELFF TGCAGCGTTGAGGCAGAGAACACCGGGGAGCTGTTTTTT